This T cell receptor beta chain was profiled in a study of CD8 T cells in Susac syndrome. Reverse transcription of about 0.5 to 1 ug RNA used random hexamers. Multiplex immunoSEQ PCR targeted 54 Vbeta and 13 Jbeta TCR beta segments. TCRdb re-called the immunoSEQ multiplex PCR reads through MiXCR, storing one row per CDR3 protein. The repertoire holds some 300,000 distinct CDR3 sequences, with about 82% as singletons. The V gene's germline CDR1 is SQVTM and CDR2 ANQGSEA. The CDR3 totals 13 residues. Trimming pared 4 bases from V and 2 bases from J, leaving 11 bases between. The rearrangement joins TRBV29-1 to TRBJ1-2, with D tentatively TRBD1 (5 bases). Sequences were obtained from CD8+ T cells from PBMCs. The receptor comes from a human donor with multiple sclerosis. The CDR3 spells CSVVGEINYGYTF. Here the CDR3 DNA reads TGCAGCGTTGTGGGGGAGATCAACTATGGCTACACCTTC.